These 27 T cell receptor beta chains came from one sample sequenced in a study of graft-versus-host responses after intestinal transplantation. Using immunoSEQ multiplex PCR, the repertoire was profiled, and TCRdb retains in-frame clones only, with some absent. The sample yields some 80,000 clones, under 95% seen once. These TCRs' antigens remain unknown. Sequences were derived from unstimulated CD8+ T cells sorted from spleen or lymph node cells, sampled before transplant. The source of these receptors is a human donor who was the organ donor for an intestinal transplant.

The J gene is TRBJ2-2, the V gene TRBV5-1, with a possible D match to TRBD1 (6 bases). Germline CDR1 is SGHRS and CDR2 is YFSETQ. V gave up 3 bases and J gave up 7 bases, with 10 bases separating them. This CDR3 has 13 residues. CDR3 in amino acids: CASSSEGGGELFF. CDR3 nucleotides: TGCGCCAGCAGCTCCGAAGGGGGCGGGGAGCTGTTTTTT.

The genes are TRBV10-1 and TRBJ2-4, with no clear D. Germline values: CDR1 WNHNN, CDR2 SYGVQD (reference sequence). CDR3 length equals 17 residues. The V and J ends lost 0 bases and 0 bases respectively, with 12 bases between them. The CDR3 protein is CASSESGPDLAKNIQYF. DNA for the CDR3: TGCGCCAGCAGTGAGTCGGGTCCCGACCTAGCCAAAAACATTCAGTACTTC.

The chain employs TRBV11-3 and TRBJ2-2; TRBD1 matches at 7 bases. Trimming removed 5 bases from V and 7 bases from J; junction bases left unmatched: 13. The CDR3 spans 16 residues. Germline assignment: CDR1 SGHNT and CDR2 YENEEA. The CDR3 region is CASSPRQGLLGGELFF. CDR3 nucleotides: TGTGCCAGCAGCCCACGACAGGGCCTTTTGGGCGGGGAGCTGTTTTTT. Complete variable domain (other parts from reference TRBV11-3 and TRBJ2-2): EAGVVQSPRYKIIEKKQPVAFWCNPISGHNTLYWYLQNLGQGPELLIRYENEEAVDDSQLPKDRFSAERLKGVDSTLKIQPAELGDSAVYLCASSPRQGLLGGELFFGEGSRLTVL.

The chain combines TRBV10-2 with TRBJ2-3; D uncertain. The V and J ends lost 4 bases and 3 bases respectively, with 14 bases between them. Germline assignment: CDR1 WSHSY and CDR2 SAAADI. This CDR3 spans 15 amino acids. CDR3 amino acids: CASSAQTRRTDTQYF. The CDR3, as DNA: TGCGCCAGCAGTGCGCAGACACGAAGAACAGATACGCAGTATTTT.

The rearrangement uses TRBV6-5 and TRBJ2-7; 7 bases line up with TRBD1. CDR3 length: 13 amino acids. Trimming took 6 bases from V and 1 from J; bases not matched to a gene: 3. Per the germline V gene, CDR1 is MNHEY and CDR2 is SVGAGI. The CDR3, as DNA: TGTGCCAGCAGATCGGGACAGTCCTACGAGCAGTACTTC. This codes for CASRSGQSYEQYF.

The J gene is TRBJ2-7, the V gene TRBV7-9, with 9 bases aligning to TRBD1. V dropped 5 bases and J dropped 4; count of bases not matched to a gene: 9. This CDR3 spans 15 amino acids. The V gene's germline CDR1 is SEHNR and CDR2 FQNEAQ (reference sequence). The CDR3 DNA sequence: TGTGCCAGCAGCGCGCCGGGACAGGGTGTTTACGAGCAGTACTTC. Its translation: CASSAPGQGVYEQYF.

This clone has a single count. Other nucleotide sequences from this sample produce the same CDR3. V gene TRBV9 combines with J gene TRBJ1-2; TRBD1 matches at 7 bases. Germline trimming cut 3 bases from V and 2 bases from J; bases unmatched to any gene: 4. The CDR3 length is 14 residues. From germline, CDR1 is SGDLS and CDR2 YYNGEE. CDR3 DNA: TGTGCCAGCAGCGCGACGACAGGGAACTATGGCTACACCTTC. It codes for CASSATTGNYGYTF.

This clone has just a few counts. The same CDR3 arises from other DNA sequences in this sample as well. The chain links TRBV6-4 to TRBJ2-2; unclear D gene. The CDR3 runs to 13 residues. The germline V and J ends were trimmed by 3 bases and 1 base, with 3 bases remaining between them. CDR1 and CDR2 from the germline V gene are MRHNA and SNTAGT. CDR3 amino acids: CASSEGNTGELFF. CDR3 bases: TGTGCCAGCAGTGAGGGGAACACCGGGGAGCTGTTTTTT.

Comment on this clone: This specimen includes other DNA sequences encoding the same CDR3. This rearrangement joins TRBV4-1 to TRBJ2-2; 11 nucleotides agree with TRBD2. V shed 3 bases, J shed 7 bases, and the junction held 10 bases outside the gene matches. The CDR3 has 17 residues. Germline V gives CDR1 MGHRA, CDR2 YSYEKL. The CDR3 DNA reads TGCGCCAGCAGCCACCTAGCGGGGGGCCTCCTGGGCGGGGAGCTGTTTTTT. This codes for CASSHLAGGLLGGELFF.

This clone appeared a few times. This chain joins TRBV7-6 and TRBJ1-1; D unresolved. The ends were cut back, 1 base at V and 0 bases at J, with 9 bases in the middle. The CDR3 is 15 amino acids. Germline values: CDR1 SGHVS, CDR2 FNYEAQ. The chain's CDR3 is CASSLVGVLNTEAFF. The CDR3 DNA is TGTGCCAGCAGCTTAGTTGGGGTTTTGAACACTGAAGCTTTCTTT.

The chain carries TRBV7-9 and TRBJ1-2, with 9 bases that match TRBD1. CDR3 length: 16 amino acids. CDR1 is SEHNR, CDR2 FQNEAQ, per germline (reference sequence). V lost 5 bases to trimming and J lost 0 bases; unmatched junction nucleotides: 7. CDR3 sequence: CASSPRRQGANYGYTF. CDR3 sequence (DNA): TGTGCCAGCAGCCCGAGGAGACAGGGGGCTAACTATGGCTACACCTTC.

The chain employs TRBV7-9 and TRBJ1-2, with no clear D. With 1 base removed from V and 6 bases from J, the gap between germline ends came to 21 bases. This CDR3 spans 17 amino acids. The germline V gene encodes CDR1 SEHNR and CDR2 FQNEAQ (reference sequence). This CDR3 is CASSLGFARANGDGYTF. CDR3 DNA: TGTGCCAGCAGCTTAGGATTTGCAAGAGCTAACGGGGATGGCTACACCTTC.

This chain uses TRBV11-2 with TRBJ2-7; 7 bases align to TRBD1. Germline V CDR1 and CDR2: SGHAT, FQNNGV. Trimming removed 3 bases from V and 5 bases from J; junction bases left unmatched: 4. This CDR3 contains 13 residues. The CDR3 region is CASSFSTGNEQYF. The DNA of the CDR3 is TGTGCCAGCAGCTTCTCGACAGGGAACGAGCAGTACTTC.

The rearrangement links TRBV19 to TRBJ1-6; D unresolved. Trimming shortened V by 5 bases and J by 4 bases, and 6 bases separated the two germline ends. The germline V gene has CDR1 LNHDA and CDR2 SQIVND (reference sequence). The CDR3 extends over 13 amino acids. This CDR3 is CASSLLYNSPLHF. CDR3 nucleotide sequence: TGTGCCAGTAGTCTCTTATATAATTCACCCCTCCACTTT.

The chain uses TRBV9 and TRBJ1-1, with TRBD1 identical over 8 bases. Germline V gene sequence: CDR1 SGDLS, CDR2 YYNGEE. CDR3 length: 15 residues. Trimming at V came to 4 bases and at J to 4 bases, leaving 9 bases not matched to a gene. CDR3 sequence reads: CASSTNRGGRTEAFF. In DNA form, the CDR3 reads TGTGCCAGCAGCACAAACAGGGGGGGTCGCACTGAAGCTTTCTTT. The full variable domain, its missing parts supplied by reference TRBV9 and TRBJ1-1, is DSGVTQTPKHLITATGQRVTLRCSPRSGDLSVYWYQQSLDQGLQFLIQYYNGEERAKGNILERFSAQQFPDLHSELNLSSLELGDSALYFCASSTNRGGRTEAFFGQGTRLTVV.

This clone was seen only once. The chain is built from TRBV27 and TRBJ1-1; D gene uncertain. Germline loops: CDR1 MNHEY, CDR2 SMNVEV (reference sequence). This CDR3 is 11 amino acids long. The V gene lost 4 bases and the J gene lost 4 bases, with 4 bases spanning the gap. DNA for the CDR3: TGTGCCAGCAGTTCGGGCACTGAAGCTTTCTTT. Translated, it gives CASSSGTEAFF.

The CDR3 loop reads CASSEHRGNEQYF. The CDR3 DNA follows: TGTGCCAGCAGTGAACATCGCGGGAACGAGCAGTACTTC. This rearrangement joins TRBV6-1 to TRBJ2-7; tentatively, D is TRBD2 (6 bases). Germline CDR1 is MNHNS and CDR2 is SASEGT. This CDR3 contains 13 residues. Trimming cost V 2 bases and J 5 bases, with 10 bases left between them.

The rearrangement joins TRBV7-6 to TRBJ2-5; the D gene is possibly TRBD1 (8 bases). The J call is doubtful: the DNA matches TRBJ2-7 better. Germline CDR1 and CDR2: SGHVS and FNYEAQ. This CDR3 is built from 14 residues. The CDR3 region is CASSSQGGGNEQYF. CDR3 in DNA: TGTGCCAGCAGCTCACAGGGGGGAGGGAACGAGCAGTACTTC.

This CDR3 is CASSAPDRTSGYTYEQYF. CDR3 nucleotides: TGTGCCAGCAGTGCTCCGGACAGGACTAGCGGGTACACCTACGAGCAGTACTTC. The chain is built from TRBV2 and TRBJ2-7, with 11 bases lining up with TRBD2. CDR1 is SNHLY, CDR2 FYNNEI, per germline. J lost 2 bases, V lost 4 bases, and 13 bases had no gene match. This CDR3 is 18 amino acids long.

The V call is TRBV13, the J call TRBJ2-7; 15 bases agree with TRBD2. From germline, CDR1 is PRHDT and CDR2 FYEKMQ (reference sequence). This CDR3 comprises 17 residues. The V gene end was trimmed by 7 bases and the J gene end by 3 bases; junction bases not matched to a gene: 10. CDR3 in DNA: TGTGCCAGCACCTTTCAAGGACTAGCGGGAGGGAACTACGAGCAGTACTTC. Translated, it gives CASTFQGLAGGNYEQYF. The full variable domain, rest sourced from reference TRBV13 and TRBJ2-7, is AAGVIQSPRHLIKEKRETATLKCYPIPRHDTVYWYQQGPGQDPQFLISFYEKMQSDKGSIPDRFSAQQFSDYHSELNMSSLELGDSALYFCASTFQGLAGGNYEQYFGPGTRLTVT.

V is TRBV9 and J is TRBJ2-2, with 14 bases identical to TRBD2. Germline V gene data show CDR1 as SGDLS and CDR2 as YYNGEE. CDR3 length equals 17 residues. V lost 4 bases and J lost 4; bases outside the gene matches: 6. The CDR3 region is CASSTGLAGAITGELFF. The CDR3 DNA is TGTGCCAGCAGCACGGGACTAGCGGGAGCTATCACCGGGGAGCTGTTTTTT.

This clone appeared a single time. The chain links TRBV4-1 to TRBJ2-7; 7 bases are shared with TRBD2. Trimming took 5 bases from V and 5 from J; bases not matched to a gene: 12. Looked up from germline, CDR1 is MGHRA and CDR2 is YSYEKL. The CDR3 sequence is 15 residues long. The CDR3 loop reads CASSGLGRGFHEQYF. For the CDR3, the DNA is TGCGCCAGCAGCGGGTTGGGGAGGGGTTTCCACGAGCAGTACTTC.

This CDR3 is CASSLSNGNEQFF. The CDR3 region has the DNA TGTGCCAGCAGTTTATCGAATGGCAATGAGCAGTTCTTC. The V gene is TRBV27, the J gene TRBJ2-1; D is unclear. The V end lost 0 bases, the J end lost 6 bases, and 6 bases lay between the germline ends. Looked up from germline, CDR1 is MNHEY and CDR2 is SMNVEV (reference sequence). The CDR3 is 13 amino acids.

The V gene is TRBV19, the J gene TRBJ2-7, with 9 bases aligning to TRBD1. Germline assignment: CDR1 LNHDA and CDR2 SQIVND (reference sequence). The CDR3 length is 14 residues. V trimming: 5 bases; J trimming: 3 bases; junction bases outside the gene matches: 5. The CDR3 region has the DNA TGTGCCAGTAGTCCAGGGACAGGGTACTACGAGCAGTACTTC. Protein sequence: CASSPGTGYYEQYF.

This sequence joins TRBV5-6 and TRBJ2-7; D is tentatively TRBD1 or TRBD2 (5 bases each). The CDR3 loop spans 14 amino acids. CDR1 SGHDT and CDR2 YYEEEE come from the germline V gene. The V and J ends lost 0 bases and 5 bases respectively, with 12 bases between them. The CDR3 loop is CASSLVQGSDEQYF. DNA of the CDR3: TGTGCCAGCAGCTTGGTCCAGGGTAGCGACGAGCAGTACTTC.

This clone was seen only once. The V gene is TRBV5-1, the J gene TRBJ2-7; 7 bases agree with TRBD1. There are 14 residues in the CDR3. Germline loops: CDR1 SGHRS, CDR2 YFSETQ. With V trimmed by 1 base and J by 5 bases, 6 bases remained unmatched. CDR3 in amino acids: CASSLRGPLNEQYF. The DNA for the CDR3 is TGCGCCAGCAGCTTGAGGGGGCCTTTGAACGAGCAGTACTTC.

The rearrangement uses TRBV27 and TRBJ2-1; 9 bases line up with TRBD2. Unmatched junction bases numbered 5, after V lost 5 bases and J lost 3 bases. CDR3 size: 15 residues. Germline CDR1 MNHEY, CDR2 SMNVEV (reference sequence). CDR3 bases: TGTGCCAGCAGTGCCCTTAGCGGGAGCTACAATGAGCAGTTCTTC. This gives the protein CASSALSGSYNEQFF.